This entry concerns a single T cell receptor beta chain. This sample stems from a study of blood T cell repertoires in COVID-19. Study summary: Acute-phase and convalescent COVID-19 samples originated in the United States, Italy and Spain. Nucleic acid was either cDNA or gDNA, and it came from T cells, B-cell-depleted T cells, or PBMCs.

Original processing notes: Reference gene primer amplification in the assay estimated nucleated cell counts. Sequencing was performed with immunoSEQ multiplex PCR; in TCRdb, only in-frame clones are kept and a portion is missing. V and J calls and clone size are given by that table; D and trimming were obtained from the DNA. The sample includes 200,000 to 300,000 clones, 70% to 90% of them seen just once. This CDR3 is 12 amino acids long. CDR1 SQVTM and CDR2 ANQGSEA come from the germline V gene. Losses at the gene ends were 6 bases for V and 10 bases for J; bases not matched to a gene: 9. The rearrangement uses TRBV29-1 and TRBJ2-7; 10 bases are a match to TRBD2. The sequencing input was peripheral blood. This clonotype was sampled from a man aged 18 to 29 with active or convalescent COVID-19. In DNA, the CDR3 is TGCAGCGTGGGCACCACTAGCGGGGAACAGTACTTC. This gives the protein CSVGTTSGEQYF.